This TCR beta chain was found in a study of OX40 agonist ivuxolimab in advanced cancers. Assay: immunoSEQ multiplex PCR; the TCRdb copy retains only in-frame clones and omits some. The data show around 61,000 clones, 80% to 85% seen once. Germline CDR1 and CDR2: SNHLY and FYNNEI. Trimming at V came to 3 bases and at J to 4 bases, leaving 7 bases not matched to a gene. The length of the CDR3 is 16 residues. The TCR comes from an adult with an advanced solid tumor such as melanoma, head and neck, liver or kidney cancer. This chain joins TRBV2 and TRBJ2-4; TRBD1 matches 9 bases. The material was CD4+ or CD8+ T cells sorted from blood, obtained in a trial of the OX40 agonist ivuxolimab. This chain's CDR3 is CASSDGPGTGKNIQYF. For the CDR3, the DNA is TGTGCCAGCAGTGATGGGCCCGGGACAGGGAAAAACATTCAGTACTTC.